The table lists the clone carrying this TCR beta chain with a count of one. V lost 7 bases, J lost 6 bases, and 12 bases lay in between. Germline V gives CDR1 SGHAT, CDR2 FQDESV (reference sequence). This CDR3 spans 13 amino acids. This sample stems from a study of T cell changes during pregnancy in multiple sclerosis. This table comes from immunoSEQ multiplex PCR, and its TCRdb copy is limited to in-frame clones, with some not included. The sample carries some 52,000 clones, 92% recorded once. The TCR sequence derives from a female donor with multiple sclerosis, enrolled in a pregnancy study. The chain links TRBV11-1 to TRBJ2-2; TRBD2 is a possible D gene (7 bases). The sample consisted of CD4+ T cells from peripheral blood mononuclear cells, taken in the third trimester of pregnancy. The CDR3, as DNA: TGTGCCAGCACCGGGGGGCAGTCCGGGGAGCTGTTTTTT. Translated, it gives CASTGGQSGELFF.